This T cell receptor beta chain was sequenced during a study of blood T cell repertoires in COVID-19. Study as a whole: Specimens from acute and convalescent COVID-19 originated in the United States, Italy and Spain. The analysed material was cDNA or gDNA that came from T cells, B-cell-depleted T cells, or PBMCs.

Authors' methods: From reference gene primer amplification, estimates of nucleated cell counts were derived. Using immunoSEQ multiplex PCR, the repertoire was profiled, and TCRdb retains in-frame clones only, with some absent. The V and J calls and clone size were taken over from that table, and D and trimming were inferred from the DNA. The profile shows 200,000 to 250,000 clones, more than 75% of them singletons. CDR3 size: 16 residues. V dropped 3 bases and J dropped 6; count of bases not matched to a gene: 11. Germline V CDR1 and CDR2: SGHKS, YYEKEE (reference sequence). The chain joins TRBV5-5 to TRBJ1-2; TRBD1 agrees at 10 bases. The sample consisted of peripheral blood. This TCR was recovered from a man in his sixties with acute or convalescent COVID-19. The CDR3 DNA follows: TGTGCCAGCAGCTCCAGAGGCCGGGACAGGGGAGATGGCTACACCTTC. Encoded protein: CASSSRGRDRGDGYTF. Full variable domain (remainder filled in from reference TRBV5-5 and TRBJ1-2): DAGVTQSPTHLIKTRGQQVTLRCSPISGHKSVSWYQQVLGQGPQFIFQYYEKEERGRGNFPDRFSARQFPNYSSELNVNALLLGDSALYLCASSSRGRDRGDGYTFGSGTRLTVV.